The 28 T cell receptor beta chains below all came from one sample that was sequenced in a study of blood T cells in healthy people across ages. Together with a sample-barcoded 5' primer, a J-beta primer mix was included in a second PCR lasting roughly 6 to 12 cycles. TCRdb used MiXCR to reprocess the 5' RACE reads, holding one entry per CDR3 protein. This sample has around 990,000 distinct CDR3 sequences, with about 25% found just once. The same specimen was also included in a second study, on T cells of mothers and their children.

The specimen was blood. The receptors come from a girl aged 2-15 years in good health.

This CDR3 is CASSLMGGSDYGYTF. As DNA, the CDR3 is TGTGCCAGCAGCCTTATGGGCGGGTCGGACTATGGCTACACCTTC. This chain uses TRBV9 with TRBJ1-2; no definite D call. The CDR3 runs to 15 residues. The germline CDR1 and CDR2 sequences are SGDLS and YYNGEE. V dropped 4 bases and J dropped 3 bases, with 16 bases sitting between them.

The rearrangement uses TRBV7-9 and TRBJ1-1; D possibly corresponds to TRBD1 (5 bases). The CDR3 is 13 amino acids. Germline V gene sequence: CDR1 SEHNR, CDR2 FQNEAQ (reference sequence). The V gene lost 5 bases and the J gene lost 7 bases, with 14 bases spanning the gap. As DNA, the CDR3 is TGTGCCAGCAGCCGTGGGACGGACCGTGAAGCTTTCTTT. It yields the protein CASSRGTDREAFF.

The chain combines TRBV29-1 with TRBJ2-1, with 11 bases fitting TRBD2. From germline, CDR1 is SQVTM and CDR2 ANQGSEA. The CDR3 covers 14 residues. Trimming removed 6 bases from V and 7 bases from J; junction bases left unmatched: 8. CDR3 sequence reads: CSVGTSGSRNEQFF. The DNA of the CDR3 is TGCAGCGTCGGCACTAGCGGGAGTAGGAATGAGCAGTTCTTC.

This rearrangement joins TRBV20-1 to TRBJ1-2, with unresolved D. The V and J ends lost 3 bases and 7 bases respectively, with 12 bases between them. This CDR3 is 12 amino acids long. CDR1 DFQATT and CDR2 SNEGSKA come from the germline V gene (reference sequence). Here the CDR3 reads CSASGPGSGYTF. The CDR3 DNA sequence: TGCAGTGCTAGTGGGCCTGGGAGTGGCTACACCTTC.

This clonotype has a handful of counts. This chain uses TRBV24-1 with TRBJ1-5; TRBD1 is a possible D gene (6 bases). The CDR3 is 15 amino acids. Trimming took 4 bases from V and 6 from J, leaving 15 bases between them. In germline, CDR1 is KGHDR, CDR2 SFDVKD. CDR3 protein: CATSDGQGPFQPQHF. The CDR3 DNA reads TGTGCCACCAGTGACGGGCAGGGGCCTTTTCAGCCCCAGCATTTT.

The chain employs TRBV7-3 and TRBJ1-2; D is perhaps TRBD1 (6 bases). This CDR3 is 18 amino acids long. CDR1 and CDR2 from the germline V gene are SGHTA and FQGTGA. The germline V and J ends were trimmed by 1 base and 3 bases, with 21 bases remaining between them. The CDR3 coding sequence is TGTGCCAGCAGCTTAAACGGCCCCGCGGGGGGCGCTGACTATGGCTACACCTTC. Amino acids: CASSLNGPAGGADYGYTF.

This clonotype was seen repeatedly, ten times or more. This chain connects TRBV7-9 to TRBJ2-3; maybe TRBD2 (5 bases). The ends were cut back, 11 bases at V and 6 bases at J, with 9 bases in the middle. The length of the CDR3 is 10 residues. Germline V gives CDR1 SEHNR, CDR2 FQNEAQ (reference sequence). CDR3 protein: CAGERDTQYF. The DNA for the CDR3 is TGTGCCGGAGAGCGGGATACGCAGTATTTT.

The V call is TRBV7-9, the J call TRBJ1-5; perhaps TRBD1 as D (5 bases). Per germline, CDR1 SEHNR and CDR2 FQNEAQ (reference sequence). This CDR3 is built from 15 residues. V was pared by 5 bases and J by 7 bases, with 18 bases between. Here the CDR3 reads CASSQGRAGQQPQHF. The CDR3 region has the DNA TGTGCCAGCAGCCAAGGGAGGGCAGGGCAGCAGCCCCAGCATTTT.

This clonotype was seen a few times. The chain has TRBV28 and TRBJ2-7; no definite D call. The V and J ends lost 2 bases and 3 bases respectively, with 8 bases between them. The CDR3 consists of 13 residues. Per the germline V gene, CDR1 is MDHEN and CDR2 is SYDVKM. The DNA for the CDR3 is TGTGCCAGCAGTTTAATGGTTATCTACGAGCAGTACTTC. As protein: CASSLMVIYEQYF.

The rearrangement links TRBV7-9 to TRBJ1-6; D might be TRBD1 (5 bases). CDR1 and CDR2 from the germline V gene are SEHNR and FQNEAQ (reference sequence). The CDR3 is made up of 14 amino acids. V gave up 2 bases and J gave up 5 bases, with 7 bases separating them. The CDR3 nucleotides read TGTGCCAGCAGCTTAAGGGGAAATAATTCACCCCTCCACTTT. Translating gives CASSLRGNNSPLHF.

This clonotype was found a few times. The V and J genes are TRBV12-5 and TRBJ1-1; no firm D call. The V end was cut by 1 base, the J end by 2 bases, with 11 bases between. This CDR3 is built from 15 residues. The V gene's germline CDR1 is LGHNT and CDR2 FRNRAP. The CDR3: CASGLESSPNTEAFF. In nucleotides, the CDR3 is TGTGCTAGTGGTTTGGAAAGTTCCCCCAACACTGAAGCTTTCTTT.

This sequence joins TRBV20-1 and TRBJ2-2; D gene uncertain. This CDR3 region has 13 residues. Germline-derived CDR1 and CDR2 are DFQATT and SNEGSKA (reference sequence). The DNA of the CDR3 is TGCAGCGCGTTTAGGAAGAACACCGGGGAGCTGTTTTTT. Its protein is CSAFRKNTGELFF.

The sample holds a few counts of this clonotype. This sequence joins TRBV20-1 and TRBJ1-5; tentatively, D is TRBD1 (5 bases). The germline CDR1 and CDR2 sequences are DFQATT and SNEGSKA (reference sequence). This CDR3 is 11 amino acids long. Deletions cut 5 bases from V and 3 bases from J, with 5 bases between. The CDR3 coding sequence is TGCAGTGCTGGACACAATCAGCCCCAGCATTTT. It codes for CSAGHNQPQHF.

V gene TRBV20-1 combines with J gene TRBJ1-2, with D uncertain. Trimming stripped 1 base from V and 4 bases from J, with 10 bases between. The CDR3 consists of 13 residues. Germline lookup yields CDR1 DFQATT and CDR2 SNEGSKA (reference sequence). The CDR3: CSARVRQSYGYTF. The CDR3 DNA is TGCAGTGCTAGAGTTAGACAAAGCTATGGCTACACCTTC.

The rearrangement links TRBV5-1 to TRBJ2-2; a weak D match, TRBD1 (5 bases). With 0 bases removed from V and 5 bases from J, the gap between germline ends came to 8 bases. Germline V lookup: CDR1 SGHRS, CDR2 YFSETQ. The CDR3 is 14 amino acids. This chain's CDR3 is CASSLEPGTGELFF. The CDR3 DNA reads as TGCGCCAGCAGCTTGGAGCCAGGGACCGGGGAGCTGTTTTTT.

The rearrangement joins TRBV3-1 to TRBJ2-3; D unclear. This CDR3 region has 16 residues. V was trimmed by 3 bases and J by 0 bases, leaving 13 bases between them. The germline V gene has CDR1 LGHDT and CDR2 YNNKEL (reference sequence). CDR3 region: CASSHWSTRSTDTQYF. Here the CDR3 DNA reads TGTGCCAGCAGCCATTGGAGTACGAGGAGCACAGATACGCAGTATTTT.

The chain couples TRBV11-2 to TRBJ1-1; D not resolved. V was trimmed by 5 bases and J by 4 bases, leaving 20 bases between them. This CDR3 region has 16 residues. Germline CDR1 and CDR2: SGHAT and FQNNGV. CDR3 residues: CASSVRVAGLTTEAFF. The CDR3 nucleotides are TGTGCCAGCAGCGTAAGGGTGGCAGGCCTTACCACTGAAGCTTTCTTT.

A few counts support this clonotype. The V gene is TRBV19, the J gene TRBJ2-7; D unclear. The CDR3 runs 14 residues. The V end lost 5 bases, the J end lost 3 bases, and 14 bases lay between the germline ends. The germline V gene has CDR1 LNHDA and CDR2 SQIVND (reference sequence). The CDR3: CASSVDLLSYEQYF. Written as DNA, the CDR3 is TGTGCCAGTAGTGTGGACCTACTAAGCTACGAGCAGTACTTC.

The chain employs TRBV27 and TRBJ2-7; D might be TRBD1 (6 bases). The CDR3 totals 17 residues. CDR1 and CDR2 (germline): MNHEY, SMNVEV (reference sequence). V was pared by 1 base and J by 0 bases, with 16 bases between. For the CDR3, the DNA is TGTGCCAGCAGTTTATACGGAAGCAGGGGCCCCTCCTACGAGCAGTACTTC. Residues: CASSLYGSRGPSYEQYF.

This clonotype was counted a few times. The chain combines TRBV10-3 with TRBJ1-2; TRBD1 aligns across 7 bases. V was pared by 5 bases and J by 3 bases, with 18 bases of the junction left unmatched. The CDR3 totals 18 residues. Germline V CDR1 and CDR2: ENHRY, SYGVKD. The CDR3 region has the DNA TGTGCCATCAGTCACGGACAGACAGGGAGGAGGATCGACTATGGCTACACCTTC. It translates to CAISHGQTGRRIDYGYTF.

This clonotype was seen more than once but under ten times. The J gene is TRBJ2-7, the V gene TRBV12-3 or TRBV12-4; TRBD2 might be the D (6 bases). The J call may be incorrect, as the DNA end agrees better with TRBJ2-1. The CDR3 is 12 residues long. DNA of the CDR3: TGTGCCAGCAGTTTAGTCGGGAGCCAGCAGTTCTTC. It translates to CASSLVGSQQFF.

A word on this clonotype: One end of the junction does not line up with germline, which may come from a read error. The J gene is TRBJ1-2, the V gene TRBV4-2; D unresolved. Germline loops: CDR1 LGHNA, CDR2 YNFKEQ. This CDR3 spans 13 amino acids. CDR3 sequence (DNA): TGTGCCAGCAGCGCACAAGGAGACTATGGCTACATCTTC. Protein sequence: CASSAQGDYGYIF.

Here the CDR3 DNA reads TGTGCCAGCAGTGAGTCTAGCGGGAGGAAAAACATTCAGTACTTC. It translates to CASSESSGRKNIQYF. V and J are TRBV2 and TRBJ2-4, with 11 nucleotides matching TRBD2. V was pared by 3 bases and J by 4 bases, with 2 bases of the junction left unmatched. Germline V gives CDR1 SNHLY, CDR2 FYNNEI. The CDR3 contains 15 residues. The entire variable domain, with the rest obtained from reference TRBV2 and TRBJ2-4, is as follows: EPEVTQTPSHQVTQMGQEVILRCVPISNHLYFYWYRQILGQKVEFLVSFYNNEISEKSEIFDDQFSVERPDGSNFTLKIRSTKLEDSAMYFCASSESSGRKNIQYFGAGTRLSVL.

The chain carries TRBV13 and TRBJ2-7, with TRBD1 as a possible D gene (5 bases). The CDR3 covers 12 residues. Deletions cut 5 bases from V and 6 bases from J, with 11 bases between. Germline-derived CDR1 and CDR2 are PRHDT and FYEKMQ (reference sequence). The chain's CDR3 is CASSPSQGEQYF. CDR3 DNA sequence: TGTGCCAGCAGCCCAAGTCAGGGCGAGCAGTACTTC.

The CDR3 is CASSQQGAETQYF. The CDR3 DNA reads TGCGCCAGCAGCCAACAGGGGGCAGAGACCCAGTACTTC. The rearrangement links TRBV4-1 to TRBJ2-5; 8 bases map to TRBD1. Germline loops: CDR1 MGHRA, CDR2 YSYEKL. V shed 2 bases, J shed 4 bases, and the junction held 0 bases outside the gene matches. The CDR3 is made up of 13 amino acids.

This clonotype turned up a few times. The J gene is TRBJ2-6, the V gene TRBV12-3 or TRBV12-4, with 7 nucleotides matching TRBD2. CDR3 length equals 19 residues. Losses at the gene ends were 7 bases for V and 2 bases for J; bases not matched to a gene: 17. The CDR3 sequence is CASTGGGLRYTTGANVLTF. CDR3 nucleotides: TGTGCCAGCACTGGGGGGGGACTCCGATATACGACTGGGGCCAACGTCCTGACTTTC.

The CDR3 DNA follows: TGTGCCAGCAGTGAAGCCAGGGGAGATACGCAGTATTTT. This gives the protein CASSEARGDTQYF. The gene calls are TRBV2 and TRBJ2-3, with D possibly TRBD1 on 6 matching bases. V was pared by 0 bases and J by 5 bases, with 6 bases between. CDR1 is SNHLY and CDR2 is FYNNEI in the germline V gene. This CDR3 is 13 amino acids long.

The chain couples TRBV28 to TRBJ2-4; TRBD1 matches 11 bases. The CDR3 length is 16 residues. Germline lookup yields CDR1 MDHEN and CDR2 SYDVKM. The V and J ends lost 3 bases and 5 bases, in that order; junction bases with no gene match: 6. Written as DNA, the CDR3 is TGTGCCAGCAGTTTTGGGGACAGGGGGGACCAAAACATTCAGTACTTC. Translation: CASSFGDRGDQNIQYF.